A single sample gave rise to the 31 T cell receptor beta chains below, sequenced in a study of CD8+CD57+ T cells in acquired aplastic anemia. Genomic DNA acted as the template from which TCR beta VDJ combination and CDR3 sequence profiling were carried out. Via MiXCR, TCRdb re-called the reads, giving one row per CDR3 protein. This table holds approximately 260,000 distinct CDR3 sequences, 82% found once. For sequencing, patients were chosen who had shown expansion of CD8+CD57+ cells by flow cytometry. Material: sorted CD4+, CD8+, or CD8+CD57+ T cells (not recorded which) from PBMCs. The receptors stem from a human donor with aplastic anemia.

This rearrangement joins TRBV9 to TRBJ1-2; D call uncertain. V lost 0 bases, J lost 7 bases, and 28 bases lay in between. Germline V gives CDR1 SGDLS, CDR2 YYNGEE. The CDR3 is 19 residues long. For the CDR3, the DNA is TGTGCCAGCAGCGTAGTACCTGGGTTTAGAACTATAGAAGGAGGTGGCTACACCTTC. This encodes CASSVVPGFRTIEGGGYTF.

The chain recombines TRBV10-3 with TRBJ1-1; 7 nucleotides align to TRBD1. CDR3 length: 15 residues. Germline lookup yields CDR1 ENHRY and CDR2 SYGVKD. V lost 1 base, J lost 5 bases, and 7 bases stayed unmatched. The CDR3 nucleotides read TGTGCCATCAGTGAGTATTCTACAGGGGATACTGAAGCTTTCTTT. It yields the protein CAISEYSTGDTEAFF.

The chain is built from TRBV7-2 and TRBJ1-6; D gene ambiguous. Germline CDR1 SGHTA, CDR2 FQGNSA. The CDR3 runs 11 residues. The ends were cut back, 3 bases at V and 10 bases at J, with 4 bases in the middle. The CDR3 sequence is CASSFASPLHF. For the CDR3, the DNA is TGTGCCAGCAGCTTTGCCTCACCCCTCCACTTT.

Details on this clonotype: The conserved final phenylalanine or tryptophan is absent from the CDR3, which likely points to a read error. The limits of the CDR3 on the DNA are not certain, so only TCRdb's listed CDR3 is given. The V call is TRBV7-2, the J call TRBJ1-5; TRBD1, as called in the table, went unchecked against the DNA. The germline V gene encodes CDR1 SGHTA and CDR2 FQGNSA. Termini included, the CDR3 measures 13 amino acids. The CDR3: CASSLGREHPKTD.

The chain couples TRBV7-6 to TRBJ1-6, with D possibly being TRBD1 (6 bases). Germline V gives CDR1 SGHVS, CDR2 FNYEAQ. CDR3 length: 16 residues. V lost 0 bases to trimming and J lost 16 bases, with 22 bases between them. Written as DNA, the CDR3 is TGTGCCAGCAGCTTAGCCCACGGGACAAAAGAGACCCAGCTCCACTTT. This gives the protein CASSLAHGTKETQLHF.

This clonotype is a singleton in its sample. V usage is TRBV14 and J usage is TRBJ1-6; D gene unclear. V gave up 1 base and J gave up 6 bases, with 7 bases separating them. The germline V gene encodes CDR1 SGHDN and CDR2 FVKESK. The CDR3 length is 14 residues. The CDR3 reads CASSQGFSNSPLHF. The CDR3 DNA reads as TGTGCCAGCAGCCAAGGGTTCAGTAATTCACCCCTCCACTTT.

Comments on this clonotype: Given the absence of the conserved phenylalanine or tryptophan at the CDR3 end, a read error is likely. The chain carries TRBV2 and TRBJ2-5; D is undetermined. This CDR3 comprises 14 residues. Looked up from germline, CDR1 is SNHLY and CDR2 is FYNNEI. Here the CDR3 DNA reads TGTGCCACCAGCAGTGGCGGCGTGCAAGAGCCCCAGTACTGC. Translated, it gives CATSSGGVQEPQYC.

This chain uses TRBV5-1 with TRBJ2-2; D not resolved. The CDR3 consists of 15 residues. Between the trimmed V and J ends, which lost 0 bases and 2 bases, there was a span of 8 bases. Germline V CDR1 and CDR2: SGHRS, YFSETQ. In DNA, the CDR3 is TGCGCCAGCAGCTTGGTGGGGTTAAACACCGGGGAGCTGTTTTTT. This translates into CASSLVGLNTGELFF.

This sequence joins TRBV7-8 and TRBJ2-3; 7 positions match TRBD1. The V segment lost 6 bases and the J segment 13 bases; nucleotides outside the gene matches: 13. This CDR3 spans 13 amino acids. CDR1 and CDR2 from the germline V gene are SGHVS and FQNEAQ. DNA of the CDR3: TGTGCCAGCAGGGACGAGGCAGCAGGGACAGAGTATTTT. Amino acid sequence: CASRDEAAGTEYF.

The chain links TRBV19 to TRBJ1-2; D may be TRBD1 (5 bases). This CDR3 has 12 residues. The V gene's germline CDR1 is LNHDA and CDR2 SQIVND (reference sequence). The germline V and J ends were trimmed by 3 bases and 7 bases, with 9 bases remaining between them. CDR3 amino acids: CASSIGACGYTF. CDR3 bases: TGTGCCAGTAGTATTGGGGCCTGTGGCTACACCTTC.

With respect to this clonotype: The conserved phenylalanine or tryptophan normally closing the CDR3 is absent here, so this likely arose from a read error. Because the CDR3's place on the DNA is in doubt, the DNA is left out and the CDR3 is given as listed by TCRdb. The chain joins TRBV19 to TRBJ2-1; TRBD1, the D gene given by the table, was not confirmed from the DNA. CDR1 is LNHDA and CDR2 is SQIVND in the germline V gene (reference sequence). The CDR3 sequence runs 15 residues, both termini included. The chain's CDR3 is CASSVGQEASEEFFV.

On this clonotype: Without the conserved terminal phenylalanine or tryptophan, this CDR3 likely stems from a read error. It is unclear where the CDR3 begins or ends on the DNA, so no DNA is shown, and the CDR3 is as TCRdb lists it. The V and J genes are TRBV7-9 and TRBJ2-4; the table assigns TRBD1, which was not confirmed against the DNA. Germline loops: CDR1 SEHNR, CDR2 FQNEAQ (reference sequence). The CDR3 has 12 amino acids, counting both end residues. CDR3 protein: CASSADRRLPPL.

A word on this clonotype: A read error is likely, as this CDR3 ends without the conserved phenylalanine or tryptophan. The chain joins TRBV2 to TRBJ2-4; D unclear. The CDR3 loop spans 12 amino acids. Germline lookup yields CDR1 SNHLY and CDR2 FYNNEI. V was cut by 8 bases and J by 7 bases, with 12 bases left in between. CDR3 residues: CASGEAGNIQYY. CDR3 DNA sequence: TGTGCCAGCGGGGAAGCTGGGAACATTCAGTACTAC.

Details on this clonotype: The conserved closing phenylalanine or tryptophan is absent in this CDR3, likely reflecting a read error. No DNA is shown, since the ends of the CDR3 on it are uncertain; the CDR3 is the one TCRdb lists. The J gene is TRBJ2-3, the V gene TRBV2; whether TRBD2, the table's D call, matches the DNA was not checked. The length of the CDR3 is 15 amino acids, counting both ends. CDR1 and CDR2 (germline): SNHLY, FYNNEI. The CDR3 spells CASSVLARGSDTQDL.

The J gene is TRBJ2-1, the V gene TRBV7-9, with D unresolved. Trimming left V 2 bases short and J 12 bases short, with 23 bases between. Germline CDR1 is SEHNR and CDR2 is FQNEAQ (reference sequence). The CDR3 runs to 16 residues. The CDR3 DNA is TGTGCCAGCAGCTTACACGGTCAGATGAACACTGAAGCGCAGTTCTTC. Translating it yields CASSLHGQMNTEAQFF.

The gene calls are TRBV5-1 and TRBJ2-3; TRBD1 aligns across 7 bases. There are 14 residues in the CDR3. The V and J ends lost 3 bases and 8 bases, in that order; junction bases with no gene match: 9. Germline CDR1 and CDR2: SGHRS and YFSETQ. The DNA of the CDR3 is TGCGCCAGCAGCTCAAACAGGGGTCCTGCTACGCAGTATTTT. Protein: CASSSNRGPATQYF.

This CDR3 is CASSGGGVRYAQYF. CDR3 nucleotide sequence: TGTGCCAGCAGCGGTGGAGGGGTTCGCTATGCGCAGTATTTT. The chain combines TRBV9 with TRBJ2-3, with D perhaps TRBD2 (6 bases). The CDR3 contains 14 residues. With 3 bases removed from V and 10 bases from J, the gap between germline ends came to 18 bases. Germline CDR1 reads SGDLS; CDR2 reads YYNGEE.

Comment on this clonotype: At one of its ends the junction is not consistent with the germline gene, which may arise from a read error. The chain couples TRBV7-9 to TRBJ2-7; either TRBD1 or TRBD2 may fit D (6 bases each). This CDR3 spans 15 amino acids. Germline V lookup: CDR1 SEHNR, CDR2 FQNEAQ (reference sequence). CDR3 nucleotides: TGTGCCGGCAGCTTGGGGGGCGCGCGCTCCTCGGAGCAGTACTTC. It specifies CAGSLGGARSSEQYF.

Comment on this clonotype: A junction boundary mismatches the germline segment, possibly from a read error. The rearrangement uses TRBV7-8 and TRBJ2-3, with TRBD1 as a possible D gene (5 bases). The CDR3 has 14 amino acids. The V gene's germline CDR1 is SGHVS and CDR2 FQNEAQ. The CDR3 spells CASSLDAGRDTQSF. The CDR3 DNA sequence: TGTGCCAGCAGCTTAGATGCAGGCAGGGATACCCAGTCCTTT.

With regard to this clonotype: The CDR3 carries no conserved terminal phenylalanine or tryptophan, so it likely arises from a read error. The limits of the CDR3 on the DNA are not certain, so only TCRdb's listed CDR3 is given. This chain uses TRBV7-9 with TRBJ2-1; TRBD1 is the table's D call and was not checked against the DNA. The CDR3 is made up of 13 amino acids, end residues included. The V gene's germline CDR1 is SEHNR and CDR2 FQNEAQ (reference sequence). CDR3 sequence reads: CAGHEAGDPQHFV.

The chain carries TRBV12-3 or TRBV12-4 and TRBJ1-2, with a weak D call TRBD1 (6 bases). Trimming shortened V by 6 bases and J by 9 bases, and 20 bases separated the two germline ends. The CDR3 runs 14 residues. The CDR3 nucleotides are TGTGCCAGCAGCTTACAACAGGGTTATGTCCGCTACACCTTC. This codes for CASSLQQGYVRYTF.

The CDR3 coding sequence is TGTGCCACCAGCAGAGATACAGTAGAAGAGACCCAGTACTTC. Translation gives CATSRDTVEETQYF. The V call is TRBV15, the J call TRBJ2-5; D is unresolved. The CDR3 runs 14 residues. Trimming removed 0 bases from V and 3 bases from J, with 8 bases in between. The germline gives CDR1 LNHNV, CDR2 YYDKDF (reference sequence).

This clonotype was detected only once. The chain joins TRBV10-2 to TRBJ2-2; D unclear. Per germline, CDR1 WSHSY and CDR2 SAAADI. Trimming pared 2 bases from V and 6 bases from J, leaving 1 base between. The CDR3 is 11 residues long. The CDR3 here is CASSEPGELFF. In DNA, the CDR3 is TGCGCCAGCAGTGAGCCCGGGGAGCTGTTTTTT.

Concerning this clonotype itself: At one boundary the junction diverges from the germline segment, which might be a read error. The V and J genes are TRBV7-8 and TRBJ2-3; D unclear. The CDR3 extends over 14 amino acids. The germline V gene encodes CDR1 SGHVS and CDR2 FQNEAQ. CDR3 sequence: CASSLGLITSSPGF. The CDR3 DNA sequence: TGTGCCAGCAGTCTGGGTTTAATTACCAGTTCGCCGGGCTTT.

This clonotype was found many times. At one of its ends the junction is not consistent with the germline gene, which may arise from a read error. The chain couples TRBV11-3 to TRBJ2-3, with 7 bases identical to TRBD1. The CDR3 is made up of 14 amino acids. CDR1 is SGHNT and CDR2 is YENEEA in the germline V gene. CDR3 nucleotide sequence: TGTGCCAGCAGCTTAGATCTGACAGGGAACACTGAAGCTTTT. It yields the protein CASSLDLTGNTEAF.

This clonotype was seen a handful of times. The chain is built from TRBV29-1 and TRBJ2-6; D gene ambiguous. V was clipped by 8 bases and J by 4 bases, with 12 bases between them. The CDR3 contains 13 residues. CDR1 and CDR2 from the germline V gene are SQVTM and ANQGSEA. The CDR3 is CSSLELGANVLTF. The CDR3 DNA is TGCAGCTCCCTTGAGTTGGGGGCCAACGTCCTGACTTTC.

The chain couples TRBV19 to TRBJ2-7, with D perhaps TRBD2 (5 bases). CDR3 length equals 14 residues. Germline V gives CDR1 LNHDA, CDR2 SQIVND (reference sequence). V lost 4 bases, J lost 5 bases, and 15 bases lay in between. The CDR3 DNA follows: TGTGCCAGTAGTACCACTAGAAGGTACAACGAGCAGTACTTC. It is translated as CASSTTRRYNEQYF.

This clonotype was counted once. The CDR3 end shows no conserved phenylalanine or tryptophan, and so a read error is likely. The DNA is left out, because the CDR3 cannot be placed on it with certainty; the CDR3 is given as TCRdb lists it. The chain links TRBV2 to TRBJ2-3. The CDR3 adds up to 13 amino acids, both ends counted. Germline V gene data show CDR1 as SNHLY and CDR2 as FYNNEI. CDR3 residues: CASSDGGTDPPHY.

This clonotype has only one observation. J is TRBJ1-5 and V is TRBV12-3 or TRBV12-4; D is undetermined. CDR3 size: 16 residues. Trimming shortened V by 9 bases and J by 2 bases, and 20 bases separated the two germline ends. The CDR3 coding sequence is TGTGCCAGTGGCTTAGACGGGCGGGCTGGCAATCAGCCCCAGCATTTT. Translation: CASGLDGRAGNQPQHF.

The rearrangement links TRBV2 to TRBJ2-7; D is possibly TRBD1 or TRBD2 (6 bases each). Germline loops: CDR1 SNHLY, CDR2 FYNNEI. The CDR3 runs to 14 residues. DNA for the CDR3: TGTGCCAGCGGCGACGGGGGCAGATCTACCCAGTATTATGTC. It is translated as CASGDGGRSTQYYV.

In this sample, this clonotype turned up once. One end of the junction fails to match germline, which may point to a read error. The chain carries TRBV15 and TRBJ2-7; TRBD2 matches 7 bases. Germline V gene sequence: CDR1 LNHNV, CDR2 YYDKDF (reference sequence). The CDR3 sequence is 15 residues long. The CDR3 sequence: CASSGDAMRSYEQYF. CDR3 nucleotide sequence: TGTGCCAGCAGCGGGGACGCGATGCGCTCCTACGAGCAGTACTTC. Supplemented by reference TRBV15 and TRBJ2-7, the full variable domain reads DAMVIQNPRYQVTQFGKPVTLSCSQTLNHNVMYWYQQKSSQAPKLLFHYYDKDFNNEADTPDNFQSRRPNTSFCFLDIRSPGLGDTAMYLCASSGDAMRSYEQYFGPGTRLTVT.